The TCR beta chain under discussion was sequenced for a study of fetal regulatory T cell absence and autoimmunity (dated by TCRdb to between 2016 and 2019). Broadly, across the study: Exocrine pancreas autoimmunity was seen in the IPEX patients without clinical diabetes.

Genomic DNA from frozen pancreas tissue was processed for repertoire sequencing. The DNeasy Blood and Tissue Kit was used to extract roughly 1.9-3.4 ug of genomic DNA from either umbilical cord blood or frozen pancreas. V loses 5 bases, J loses 3 bases, and the germline ends lie 20 bases apart. The CDR3, from cysteine to phenylalanine, totals 17 residues. The sequence is cut down to CDR3 DNA, 51 bases in frame from base 1. In the germline V gene, CDR1 corresponds to SGHVS and CDR2 to FNYEAQ. On the immunoSEQ human TCRbeta survey platform, TCRbeta CDR3 regions were amplified and barcoded with a two-step multiplex PCR. Illumina instruments were used to sequence the libraries, and IgH from the same samples was sequenced in parallel. Processing in the source paper ran as follows. Raw reads were filtered against IMGT V, D, J definitions and binned by a nearest-neighbor algorithm to remove PCR and sequencing errors. Clones were defined as identical nucleotide sequences, and differential abundance between tissues was assessed by per-clone Fisher exact tests with a pFDR threshold of p<0.01. Clones with frequencies too low for statistical inference were excluded by a minimum inclusion filter of 10 in either sample. The immunoSEQ Analyzer was used for pairwise clonal comparisons, and IMGT tools were used to assess gene family usage. TCRdb took this table from immuneACCESS and kept in-frame rearrangements with V and J called. Such tables lack part of the clones; where checked against another copy, unresolved V genes explain under half of the gap, and the rest is unexplained. That table furnishes V, J and clone size, whereas the DNA furnished D and trimming. Across this sample there are about 95,000 clones, with approximately 79% seen only once. The top ten hold 2% of the sample.

Study-wide findings and limitations: The oligoclonal enrichment was interpreted as support for antigen-driven autoimmunity occurring in the pancreas before birth in IPEX syndrome. Compared with cord blood, the pancreas TCR compartment showed significant oligoclonal enrichment, and some top clones were enriched more than 80-fold. TRB gene family usage was found to be broadly similar between cord blood and pancreas and to resemble published neonatal and adult repertoires.

In regard to this clone: It lacks a known antigen. No clone much larger than this one lies a single base away; base qualities are absent.

The TCR was taken from a male donor with IPEX syndrome. Sequenced sample: pancreas tissue. The V and J segments used are TRBV7-6 and TRBJ2-1, with the D gene call left open. CDR3 sequence: CASSPRSLIGYYNEQFF. The DNA sequence is TGTGCCAGCAGCCCCCGAAGTCTCATTGGGTACTACAATGAGCAGTTCTTC.